Listed below are T cell receptor beta chains from one sample, sequenced in a study of metastatic and nonmetastatic thyroid tumors. From the PCR reads, TCRdb re-called clones with MiXCR. The data contain tens of thousands of clones, about 12% of them singletons. The sequencing input was blood. The receptors shown here come from a male donor with papillary thyroid cancer or a benign thyroid nodule (not recorded which). Some clones in this sample may be carry-over from other donors' samples. CDR3s include the opening cysteine and the closing phenylalanine or tryptophan. D genes are given only for firm matches. Only some rows state a clone size, as once, few, many or a class for expanded clones.

abundance,j_gene,d_gene,v_gene,CDR3aa,CDR3nt
many,TRBJ1-4,-,TRBV6-1,CASMGGGGDGEKLFF,TGTGCCAGCATGGGGGGAGGAGGGGATGGAGAAAAACTGTTTTTT
-,TRBJ1-6,-,TRBV28,CASSQGRGRYNSPLHF,TGTGCCAGCAGCCAGGGAAGGGGACGTTATAATTCACCCCTCCACTTC
many,TRBJ2-1,TRBD2,TRBV20-1,CSAQTSGRSSYNEQFF,TGCAGTGCTCAGACTAGCGGGAGGAGCTCCTACAATGAGCAGTTCTTC
many,TRBJ1-1,-,TRBV20-1,CSAREEGMNTEAFF,TGCAGTGCTAGAGAAGAGGGCATGAACACTGAAGCTTTCTTT
many,TRBJ2-1,TRBD2,TRBV29-1,CSVELAGGPSYNEQFF,TGCAGCGTTGAACTAGCGGGAGGGCCTTCCTACAATGAGCAGTTCTTC
many,TRBJ1-1,-,TRBV28,CASSSLDGRNTEAFF,TGTGCCAGCAGTTCCCTGGACGGGAGGAACACTGAAGCTTTCTTT
many,TRBJ1-2,-,TRBV15,CATSLQRRDGYTF,TGTGCCACCAGCCTGCAACGAAGGGATGGCTACACCTTC
many,TRBJ2-7,-,TRBV19,CASSIGTLSYEQYF,TGTGCCAGTAGTATCGGGACCCTCTCCTACGAGCAGTACTTC
-,TRBJ2-1,-,TRBV5-1,CASSSAGSFLNEQFF,TGCGCCAGCAGCTCTGCGGGAAGTTTTTTGAATGAGCAGTTCTTC
many,TRBJ1-2,-,TRBV6-4,CASSAGEGGGYTF,TGTGCCAGCAGTGCAGGGGAGGGCGGTGGCTACACCTTC
many,TRBJ2-7,-,TRBV2,CASSRGTSSTYEQYF,TGTGCCAGCAGTAGGGGGACCTCGAGTACCTACGAGCAGTACTTC
many,TRBJ2-7,TRBD2,TRBV24-1,CATSEAGVGFEHEQYF,TGTGCCACCAGTGAGGCGGGAGTGGGTTTTGAACACGAGCAGTACTTC
many,TRBJ2-2,TRBD2,TRBV6-1,CASSAPEGSGRKTGELFF,TGTGCCAGCAGTGCACCTGAGGGTAGCGGGAGAAAAACCGGGGAGCTGTTTTTT
many,TRBJ2-7,-,TRBV7-2,CASSSASLYEQYF,TGTGCCAGCAGCTCAGCGTCGTTATACGAGCAGTACTTC
many,TRBJ2-1,TRBD2,TRBV11-1,CASSLRGAGGDEQFF,TGTGCCAGCAGCCTCCGGGGAGCGGGAGGAGATGAGCAGTTCTTC
few,TRBJ2-7,-,TRBV6-1,CASGTILSSYEQYF,TGTGCCAGCGGTACCATACTAAGCTCCTACGAGCAGTACTTC
many,TRBJ2-5,TRBD2,TRBV2,CASSDGGGSGETQYF,TGTGCCAGCAGTGACGGGGGGGGGAGCGGGGAGACCCAGTACTTC
many,TRBJ2-7,-,TRBV7-2,CASSLALAASSYEQYF,TGTGCCAGCAGCTTAGCGCTGGCGGCTAGCTCCTACGAGCAGTACTTC
many,TRBJ1-1,-,TRBV5-1,CASSSVMNTEAFF,TGCGCCAGCAGCTCAGTTATGAACACTGAAGCTTTCTTT
many,TRBJ2-7,-,TRBV15,CAASSPKIGGRYEQYF,TGTGCCGCCAGCAGTCCTAAAATAGGGGGGCGGTACGAGCAGTACTTC
many,TRBJ2-3,-,TRBV28,CASSSVIDTQYF,TGTGCCAGCAGTTCGGTCATAGATACGCAGTATTTT
many,TRBJ1-1,TRBD1,TRBV7-3,CASSAPPWAGGGMNTEAFF,TGTGCCAGCAGCGCCCCCCCTTGGGCAGGGGGAGGCATGAACACTGAAGCTTTCTTT